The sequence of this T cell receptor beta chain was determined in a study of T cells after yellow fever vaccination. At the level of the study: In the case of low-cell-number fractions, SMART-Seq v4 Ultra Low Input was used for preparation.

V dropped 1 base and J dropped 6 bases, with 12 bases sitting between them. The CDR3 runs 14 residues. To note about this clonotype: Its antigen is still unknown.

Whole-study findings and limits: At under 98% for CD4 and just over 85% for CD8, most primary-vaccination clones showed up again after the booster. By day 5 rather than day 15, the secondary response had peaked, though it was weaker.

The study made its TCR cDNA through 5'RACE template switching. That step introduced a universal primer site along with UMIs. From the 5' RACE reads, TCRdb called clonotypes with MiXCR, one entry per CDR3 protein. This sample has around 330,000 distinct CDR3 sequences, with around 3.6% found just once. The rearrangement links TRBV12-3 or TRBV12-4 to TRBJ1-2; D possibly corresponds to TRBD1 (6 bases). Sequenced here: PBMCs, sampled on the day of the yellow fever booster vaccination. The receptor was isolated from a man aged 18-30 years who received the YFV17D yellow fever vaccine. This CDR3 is CASSLGRGRNGYTF. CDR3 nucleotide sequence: TGTGCCAGCAGTTTAGGGAGGGGGAGGAATGGCTACACCTTC.